One sample yielded the 26 T cell receptor beta chains listed below, sequenced in a study of cytomegalovirus exposure and HLA in healthy donors. The PCR was carried out with 60 Vbeta primers and 13 Jbeta primers. The assay was immunoSEQ multiplex PCR, and TCRdb's table has in-frame clones only and misses some. The data hold some 76,000 clones, with about nine tenths observed a single time. Sequencing input: PBMCs. The source of these receptors is a woman younger than 45 in good health and CMV-seronegative.

This chain joins TRBV15 and TRBJ2-4; D gene ambiguous. CDR1 is LNHNV and CDR2 is YYDKDF in the germline V gene (reference sequence). V was cut by 4 bases and J by 4 bases, with 14 bases left in between. This CDR3 has 15 amino acids. Here the CDR3 reads CATSTRRNRKNIQYF. CDR3 DNA: TGTGCCACCAGCACCCGAAGGAACAGAAAAAACATTCAGTACTTC.

The V and J genes are TRBV11-2 and TRBJ1-2; 7 bases line up with TRBD1. This CDR3 has 14 residues. Germline V CDR1 and CDR2: SGHAT, FQNNGV. The trim removed 3 bases at V and 7 bases at J, leaving 8 bases unmatched. CDR3: CASSFTGVGGGYTF. CDR3 DNA sequence: TGTGCCAGCAGCTTTACAGGGGTTGGTGGTGGCTACACCTTC.

The V call is TRBV23-1, the J call TRBJ2-1; 11 positions match TRBD2. TRBV23-1 is placed among ORFs of uncertain function. This CDR3 comprises 15 residues. Losses at the gene ends were 4 bases for V and 7 bases for J; bases not matched to a gene: 6. The CDR3 region is CASSRSGLAVNEQFF. CDR3 sequence (DNA): TGCGCCAGCAGTCGTTCGGGACTAGCGGTTAATGAGCAGTTCTTC.

The chain combines TRBV4-1 with TRBJ1-2, with D possibly matching TRBD1 (6 bases). This CDR3 spans 14 amino acids. Trimming shortened V by 10 bases and J by 1 base, and 16 bases separated the two germline ends. Germline CDR1 and CDR2: MGHRA and YSYEKL. In nucleotides, the CDR3 is TGCGCCAACGGACGGGACAATGGTAACTATGGCTACACCTTC. Amino acid sequence: CANGRDNGNYGYTF.

This sequence joins TRBV7-9 and TRBJ2-2; no reliable D call. V was pared by 5 bases and J by 0 bases, with 10 bases between. Germline CDR1 is SEHNR and CDR2 is FQNEAQ (reference sequence). The CDR3 extends over 15 amino acids. The CDR3, as DNA: TGTGCCAGCAGCCCCCCGGGTTCGAACACCGGGGAGCTGTTTTTT. It translates to CASSPPGSNTGELFF.

The chain uses TRBV30 and TRBJ2-6; unclear D gene. The CDR3 loop spans 13 amino acids. The V end lost 0 bases, the J end lost 4 bases, and 4 bases lay between the germline ends. Germline CDR1 reads GTSNPN; CDR2 reads SVGIG (reference sequence). The CDR3 protein is CAWSVTGANVLTF. The CDR3 region has the DNA TGTGCCTGGAGTGTGACAGGGGCCAACGTCCTGACTTTC.

The sample holds a few counts of this clone. The gene calls are TRBV6-1 and TRBJ1-1; 10 bases line up with TRBD1. The V gene end was trimmed by 3 bases and the J gene end by 5 bases; junction bases not matched to a gene: 9. The CDR3 contains 16 residues. Per the germline V gene, CDR1 is MNHNS and CDR2 is SASEGT. The CDR3 protein is CASSDDRTGGYTEAFF. Written as DNA, the CDR3 is TGTGCCAGCAGTGACGATCGGACAGGGGGTTATACTGAAGCTTTCTTT.

This rearrangement joins TRBV19 to TRBJ1-3; possible D gene TRBD1, 5 bases. This CDR3 is built from 15 residues. Per the germline V gene, CDR1 is LNHDA and CDR2 is SQIVND (reference sequence). Trimming took off 4 bases at V and 8 bases at J, with 18 bases between the two ends. The CDR3 DNA follows: TGTGCCAGTAGTACCGGACGGCGCGGGGGGGACACCATATATTTT. Translation: CASSTGRRGGDTIYF.

This clone was counted a single time. V gene TRBV28 combines with J gene TRBJ2-7; D uncertain. Trimming took off 4 bases at V and 7 bases at J, with 20 bases between the two ends. Germline CDR1 MDHEN, CDR2 SYDVKM. CDR3 length: 15 amino acids. The CDR3 region is CASSSSRYDSREQYF. The CDR3 region has the DNA TGTGCCAGCAGTTCCAGTAGATATGACTCACGAGAGCAGTACTTC.

The J gene is TRBJ2-5, the V gene TRBV18; 7 nucleotides line up with TRBD2. V dropped 6 bases and J dropped 5; count of bases not matched to a gene: 3. The V gene's germline CDR1 is KGHSH and CDR2 LQKENI. This CDR3 is built from 12 residues. In nucleotides, the CDR3 is TGTGCCAGCTCTCCAGCGGGGGAGACCCAGTACTTC. Its translation: CASSPAGETQYF.

This clone came up a few times. The rearrangement joins TRBV6-1 to TRBJ2-7, with TRBD1 identical over 8 bases. V trimming: 4 bases; J trimming: 4 bases; junction bases outside the gene matches: 6. Germline V gene lookup returns CDR1 MNHNS and CDR2 SASEGT. CDR3 length equals 14 residues. The CDR3 is CASSVLGQGYEQYF. The CDR3 DNA is TGTGCCAGCAGTGTACTCGGACAGGGTTACGAGCAGTACTTC.

The chain links TRBV7-2 to TRBJ1-5; D unclear. Germline CDR1 SGHTA, CDR2 FQGNSA. This CDR3 spans 14 amino acids. V lost 2 bases and J 0 bases, leaving 5 bases between the germline ends. The CDR3 nucleotides read TGTGCCAGCAGCTTACGGGTTAGCAATCAGCCCCAGCATTTT. It yields the protein CASSLRVSNQPQHF.

The CDR3 spells CASSTASGRGFYEQYF. As DNA, the CDR3 is TGTGCCAGCAGTACAGCCTCGGGCAGGGGCTTCTACGAGCAGTACTTC. The genes are TRBV28 and TRBJ2-7; D is perhaps TRBD1 (6 bases). Germline lookup yields CDR1 MDHEN and CDR2 SYDVKM. The CDR3 extends over 16 amino acids. V gave up 5 bases and J gave up 3 bases, with 20 bases separating them.

This clone was counted a few times. The gene calls are TRBV28 and TRBJ2-7, with D tentatively TRBD2 (6 bases). This CDR3 contains 16 residues. The germline V and J ends were trimmed by 7 bases and 5 bases, with 24 bases remaining between them. Germline CDR1 and CDR2: MDHEN and SYDVKM. The CDR3 is CASNYLGGAGVDEQYF. CDR3 nucleotides: TGTGCCAGCAACTATCTGGGCGGGGCCGGTGTGGACGAGCAGTACTTC.

V and J are TRBV10-3 and TRBJ1-2, with D maybe TRBD1 (5 bases). Trimming shortened V by 7 bases and J by 6 bases, and 9 bases separated the two germline ends. The CDR3 runs to 11 residues. Germline-derived CDR1 and CDR2 are ENHRY and SYGVKD. The CDR3 DNA reads as TGTGCCATCATGTCGGGGGATGGCTACACCTTC. Its translation is CAIMSGDGYTF.

The rearrangement links TRBV5-4 to TRBJ2-6; D is uncertain. With 0 bases removed from V and 2 bases from J, the gap between germline ends came to 6 bases. CDR1 and CDR2 (germline): SGHNT, YYREEE (reference sequence). The CDR3 loop spans 15 amino acids. CDR3: CASSLGGAGANVLTF. The CDR3 DNA sequence: TGTGCCAGCAGCTTGGGAGGAGCTGGGGCCAACGTCCTGACTTTC.

This chain uses TRBV10-3 with TRBJ1-2; D remains unclear. Trimming took 2 bases from V and 0 from J, leaving 10 bases between them. CDR1 is ENHRY, CDR2 SYGVKD, per germline. The CDR3 totals 15 residues. The CDR3 here is CAISEINRPNYGYTF. The CDR3 bases are TGTGCCATCAGTGAGATCAACAGACCTAACTATGGCTACACCTTC.

To note about this clone: This CDR3 is also generated by other DNA sequences in the sample. The chain employs TRBV27 and TRBJ2-3, with TRBD2 matching over 14 bases. This CDR3 contains 15 residues. The germline CDR1 and CDR2 sequences are MNHEY and SMNVEV (reference sequence). With V trimmed by 6 bases and J by 3 bases, 2 bases remained unmatched. The CDR3 DNA is TGTGCCAGCAGGGGACTAGCGGGAGTAACAGATACGCAGTATTTT. Its protein is CASRGLAGVTDTQYF.

The chain is built from TRBV11-2 and TRBJ1-4, with D tentatively TRBD1 (6 bases). The CDR3 totals 15 residues. Germline CDR1 and CDR2: SGHAT and FQNNGV. The V end was cut by 1 base, the J end by 4 bases, with 10 bases between. The CDR3 DNA reads TGTGCCAGCAGCTTAGTTCGGACAGTTAATGAAAAACTGTTTTTT. It yields the protein CASSLVRTVNEKLFF.

The chain has TRBV7-3 and TRBJ1-4, with a possible D match to TRBD1 (6 bases). The CDR3 sequence is 15 residues long. V lost 5 bases, J lost 4 bases, and 14 bases lay in between. Germline V gene lookup returns CDR1 SGHTA and CDR2 FQGTGA. The CDR3 reads CASSLGQLRNEKLFF. CDR3 sequence (DNA): TGTGCCAGCAGCCTCGGACAGCTCCGTAATGAAAAACTGTTTTTT.

The rearrangement links TRBV30 to TRBJ1-5, with no clear D. The V end was cut by 0 bases, the J end by 1 base, with 7 bases between. The CDR3 is 14 residues long. Germline CDR1 reads GTSNPN; CDR2 reads SVGIG (reference sequence). CDR3 DNA sequence: TGTGCCTGGAGTGTACGGGAGAGCAATCAGCCCCAGCATTTT. As protein: CAWSVRESNQPQHF.

V usage is TRBV18 and J usage is TRBJ1-5, with D possibly TRBD1 on 6 matching bases. This CDR3 is built from 14 residues. CDR1 is KGHSH and CDR2 is LQKENI in the germline V gene. Trimming pared 4 bases from V and 4 bases from J, leaving 11 bases between. CDR3 sequence: CASSQTTGNQPQHF. CDR3 coding DNA: TGTGCCAGCTCACAGACTACAGGGAATCAGCCCCAGCATTTT.

V is TRBV5-1 and J is TRBJ2-7; TRBD1 matches 7 bases. Germline CDR1 SGHRS, CDR2 YFSETQ. This CDR3 is built from 12 residues. After removal of 4 bases from V and 2 bases from J, the junction contained 0 bases not matched to a gene. The CDR3 region has the DNA TGCGCCAGCAGCGACAGGGCCTACGAGCAGTACTTC. It specifies CASSDRAYEQYF.

CDR3 loop: CASSTLGGTYEQYF. In nucleotides, the CDR3 is TGTGCCAGCAGTACCCTAGGCGGCACCTACGAGCAGTACTTC. This chain uses TRBV6-6 with TRBJ2-7; no clear D gene. The germline CDR1 and CDR2 sequences are MNHNY and SVGAGI (reference sequence). Deletions cut 5 bases from V and 2 bases from J, with 13 bases between. The CDR3 length is 14 residues.

This sequence joins TRBV13 and TRBJ2-1; 13 nucleotides align to TRBD2. CDR1 and CDR2 (germline): PRHDT, FYEKMQ (reference sequence). This CDR3 is 16 amino acids long. With V trimmed by 1 base and J by 6 bases, 3 bases remained unmatched. CDR3 sequence reads: CASSLVRTSGSNEQFF. CDR3 coding DNA: TGTGCCAGCAGCTTAGTCAGGACTAGCGGGAGCAATGAGCAGTTCTTC. The full variable domain, with the rest looked up from reference TRBV13 and TRBJ2-1, is AAGVIQSPRHLIKEKRETATLKCYPIPRHDTVYWYQQGPGQDPQFLISFYEKMQSDKGSIPDRFSAQQFSDYHSELNMSSLELGDSALYFCASSLVRTSGSNEQFFGPGTRLTVL.

V gene TRBV6-5 combines with J gene TRBJ1-1; unclear D gene. Germline loops: CDR1 MNHEY, CDR2 SVGAGI. V was cut by 0 bases and J by 8 bases, with 10 bases left in between. CDR3 length: 13 amino acids. The CDR3 region is CASSYSRVGEAFF. The DNA of the CDR3 is TGTGCCAGCAGTTACTCGCGGGTGGGGGAAGCTTTCTTT.